The present T cell receptor (beta chain) was sequenced within a study of beta chain features in type 1 diabetes (dated by TCRdb to 2017 to 2018). Notes on the research overall: Mean age, gender distribution, total cell number and subset yield did not differ between patients and healthy donors. In the study, recently diagnosed type 1 diabetes patients and matched healthy donors were compared on the TCRB repertoires of their sorted circulating CD4+ T cell subsets. Whereas all 30 or so donors provided naive and central memory subsets, regulatory and stem cell-like memory subsets were isolated from just 8 patients and about 8 healthy donors. A total of 85 million to 110 million sorted cells were examined across all samples, and RNA yield correlated strongly with the number of cells per subset.

Findings and caveats that apply to the study as a whole: Because small numbers of individuals were included in the HLA sub-analyses, any influence of HLA type on TCRB rearrangement was left unresolved. Naive, central memory and regulatory TCRB repertoires appeared to be more alike among patients than among healthy donors. Type 1 diabetes patients showed a moderate but significant shortening of TCRB CDR3 length in all four CD4+ subsets. Sequencing cDNA rather than genomic DNA could over-represent highly expressing activated cells, although activation and CD3 levels did not differ between groups. Fewer insertions and more nucleotide deletions at VDJ recombination sites were observed in patients with type 1 diabetes, implying thymic rearrangement abnormalities. PCR might favor shorter templates, but patient and control samples were amplified and corrected together, so any skew would affect both groups equally.

A single peripheral blood draw of around 100 mL on average was collected from each donor into heparinised tubes. Naive, central memory, regulatory and stem cell-like memory CD4+ T cells were sorted on a BD FACSAria II using a panel including CD45RO, CCR7, CD25, CD127, CD95 and CD27. Every sorted population had a purity above 98%. PBMCs were isolated immediately by Lymphoprep density gradient centrifugation and stained directly without culture. Samples were stained and sorted in pairs, with one healthy donor and one patient per experiment, so that batch effects were minimized. A few counts support this clone. The target of this receptor is not known. Per-base qualities were not stored, and no clone one base away is much larger. This sample includes further DNA sequences coding for the same CDR3. Trimming costs V 5 bases and J 4 bases, and their ends lie 9 bases apart. The cysteine opens and the phenylalanine closes a CDR3 of 13 amino acids. Only the CDR3 DNA stays, 39 bases, in frame from base 1. In the germline V gene, CDR1 corresponds to SGHTA and CDR2 to FQGNSA.

The entire amount of isolated RNA was reverse transcribed using the High Capacity cDNA Reverse Transcription Kit, so the sequenced TCRB transcripts were expressed ones. Naive, central memory and regulatory T cell samples underwent deep immunoSEQ sequencing, averaging around 3.9 million total reads per sample. Sorted cells were lysed in RLT buffer and RNA was extracted with DNase-treated RNeasy Micro or Mini kits, depending on cell number. Each cell subset was processed on its own to prevent cross-contamination, while patient and healthy donor samples were processed together. Using the immunoSEQ multiplex PCR, TCRB sequences were amplified from cDNA into 87-bp fragments spanning the CDR3 region. Sequencing of the amplicons was done on the Illumina HiSeq platform. The authors' pipeline ran thus. Synthetic template baselines were used to correct PCR bias computationally, reads within Hamming distance 2 were collapsed together, and singletons that could not be merged were discarded. Reads were aligned against IMGT to assign V, D and J genes, CDR3 length and insertions or deletions at six rearrangement sites. Clonotype counts were normalized to sorted cell number within each subset before computing true diversity and Gini coefficients with the tcR R package. The overlap coefficient, calculated on TCRB nucleotide sequences, was used to measure repertoire sharing. Out-of-frame TCRB sequences from naive cells were analyzed as a proxy for the pre-selection repertoire. What TCRdb holds here is the immuneACCESS table cut down to in-frame rearrangements. Part of the clones is not present; checked against another copy, under half of the missing clones reflect an unresolved V gene, and the others are unexplained. Clonal size and the V and J genes are those of that table, whereas D and trimming came from the DNA. The sample table lists 450,000 to 550,000 clones, about 32% of them with a count of one. About 0.06% of the sample lies in the top ten.

This sequence was found in a man aged 18-30 years in good health. The sample comprised naive CD4+ T cells from blood. In the paper's terms, the cell subset or site label means: true naive CD4+ T cells. Recombination linked TRBV7-2 to TRBJ2-1; possibly the D gene is TRBD1, per 5 matching bases. For the CDR3, the sequence is CASSLGAYNEQFF. The DNA reads as follows: TGTGCCAGCAGCCTAGGGGCGTACAATGAGCAGTTCTTC.